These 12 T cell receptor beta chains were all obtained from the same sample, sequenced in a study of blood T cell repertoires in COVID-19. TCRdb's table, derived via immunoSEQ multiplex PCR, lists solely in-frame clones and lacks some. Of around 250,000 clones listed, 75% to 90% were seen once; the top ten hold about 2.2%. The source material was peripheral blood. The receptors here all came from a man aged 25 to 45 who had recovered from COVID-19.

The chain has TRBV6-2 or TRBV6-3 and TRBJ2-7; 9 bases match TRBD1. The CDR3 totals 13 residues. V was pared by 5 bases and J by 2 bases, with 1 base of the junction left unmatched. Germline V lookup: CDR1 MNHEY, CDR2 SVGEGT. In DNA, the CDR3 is TGTGCCAGCAGTGGACAGGGGCCCTACGAGCAGTACTTC. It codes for CASSGQGPYEQYF.

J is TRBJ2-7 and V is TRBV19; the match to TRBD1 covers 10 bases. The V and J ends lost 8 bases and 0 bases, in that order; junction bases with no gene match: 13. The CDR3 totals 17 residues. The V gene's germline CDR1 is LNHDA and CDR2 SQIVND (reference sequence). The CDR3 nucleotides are TGTGCCAGTGGGACAGGGGCGATGTCGATGAGCTCCTACGAGCAGTACTTC. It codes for CASGTGAMSMSSYEQYF.

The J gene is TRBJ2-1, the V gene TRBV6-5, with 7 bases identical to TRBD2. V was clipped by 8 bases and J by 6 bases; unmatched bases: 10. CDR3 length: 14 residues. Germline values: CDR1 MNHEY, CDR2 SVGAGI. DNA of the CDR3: TGTGCCAGCGAGAGGAGCGGGACGTTCAATGAGCAGTTCTTC. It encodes CASERSGTFNEQFF.

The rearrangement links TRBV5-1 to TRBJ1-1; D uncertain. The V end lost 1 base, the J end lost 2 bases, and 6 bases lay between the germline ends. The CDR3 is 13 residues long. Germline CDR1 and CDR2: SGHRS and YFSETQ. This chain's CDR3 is CASSLQANTEAFF. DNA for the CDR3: TGCGCCAGCAGCTTGCAGGCTAACACTGAAGCTTTCTTT.

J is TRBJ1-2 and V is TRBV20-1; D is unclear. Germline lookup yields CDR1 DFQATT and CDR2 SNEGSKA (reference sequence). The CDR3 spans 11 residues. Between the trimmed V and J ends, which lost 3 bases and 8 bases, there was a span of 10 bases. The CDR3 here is CSASGESGYTF. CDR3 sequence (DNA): TGCAGTGCTAGTGGAGAATCGGGCTACACCTTC.

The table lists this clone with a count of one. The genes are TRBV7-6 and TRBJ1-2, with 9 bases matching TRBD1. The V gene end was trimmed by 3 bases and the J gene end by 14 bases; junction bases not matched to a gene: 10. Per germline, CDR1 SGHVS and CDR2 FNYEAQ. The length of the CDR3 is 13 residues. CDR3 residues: CASSFSGQGPKTF. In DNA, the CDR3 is TGTGCCAGCAGCTTTTCGGGACAGGGACCTAAGACCTTC.

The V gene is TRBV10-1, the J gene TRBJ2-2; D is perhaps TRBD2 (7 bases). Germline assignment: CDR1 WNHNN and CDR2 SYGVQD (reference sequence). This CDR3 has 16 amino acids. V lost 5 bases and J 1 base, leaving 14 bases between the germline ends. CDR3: CASSWGGYLNTGELFF. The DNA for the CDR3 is TGCGCCAGCAGTTGGGGGGGCTACTTGAACACCGGGGAGCTGTTTTTT.

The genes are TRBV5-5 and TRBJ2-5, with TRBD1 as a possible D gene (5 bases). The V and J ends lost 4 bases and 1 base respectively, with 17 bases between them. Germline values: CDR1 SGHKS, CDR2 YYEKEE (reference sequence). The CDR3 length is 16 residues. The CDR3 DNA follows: TGTGCCAGCAGCCATAGTTTGCAGGGTGTCCAAGAGACCCAGTACTTC. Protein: CASSHSLQGVQETQYF. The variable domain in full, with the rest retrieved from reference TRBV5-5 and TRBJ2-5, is DAGVTQSPTHLIKTRGQQVTLRCSPISGHKSVSWYQQVLGQGPQFIFQYYEKEERGRGNFPDRFSARQFPNYSSELNVNALLLGDSALYLCASSHSLQGVQETQYFGPGTRLLVL.

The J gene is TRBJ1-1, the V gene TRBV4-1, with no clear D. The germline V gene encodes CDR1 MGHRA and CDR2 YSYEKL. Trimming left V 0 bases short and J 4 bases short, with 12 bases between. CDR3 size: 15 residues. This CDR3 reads CASSQESGRGTEAFF. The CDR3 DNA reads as TGCGCCAGCAGCCAAGAGAGTGGGAGAGGCACTGAAGCTTTCTTT.

CDR3 protein: CASSTPSGELFF. The DNA for the CDR3 is TGCGCCAGCAGCACCCCGAGTGGGGAGCTGTTTTTT. The V gene is TRBV4-1, the J gene TRBJ2-2; D is uncertain. The CDR3 sequence is 12 residues long. Germline assignment: CDR1 MGHRA and CDR2 YSYEKL. V dropped 5 bases and J dropped 8 bases, with 9 bases sitting between them.

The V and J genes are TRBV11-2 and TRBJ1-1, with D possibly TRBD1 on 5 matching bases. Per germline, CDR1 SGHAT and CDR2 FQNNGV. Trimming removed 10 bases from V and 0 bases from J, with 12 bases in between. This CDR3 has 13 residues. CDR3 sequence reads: CAMTETLNTEAFF. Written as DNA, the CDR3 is TGTGCCATGACAGAAACTCTGAACACTGAAGCTTTCTTT.

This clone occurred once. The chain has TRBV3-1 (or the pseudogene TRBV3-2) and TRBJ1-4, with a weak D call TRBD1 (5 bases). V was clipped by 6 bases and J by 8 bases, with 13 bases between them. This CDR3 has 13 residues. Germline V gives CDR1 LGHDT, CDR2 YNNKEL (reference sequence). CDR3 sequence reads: CASRGVVREKLFF. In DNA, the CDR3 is TGTGCCAGCAGAGGGGTAGTGCGCGAAAAACTGTTTTTT.